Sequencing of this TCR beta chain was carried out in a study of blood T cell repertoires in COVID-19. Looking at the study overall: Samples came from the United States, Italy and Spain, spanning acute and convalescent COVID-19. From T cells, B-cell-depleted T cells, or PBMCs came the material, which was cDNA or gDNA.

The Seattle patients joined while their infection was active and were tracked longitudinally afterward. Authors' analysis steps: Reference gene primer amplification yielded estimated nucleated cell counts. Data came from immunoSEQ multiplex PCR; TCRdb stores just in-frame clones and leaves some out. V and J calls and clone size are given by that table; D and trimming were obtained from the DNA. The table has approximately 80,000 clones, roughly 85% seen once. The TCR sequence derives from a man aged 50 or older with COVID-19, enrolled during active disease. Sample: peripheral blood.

CDR3 sequence (DNA): TGTGCCAGCCATTCGAGCACGTCGGGCTATGGCTACACCTTC. Its translation: CASHSSTSGYGYTF. The chain joins TRBV28 to TRBJ1-2; D remains unclear. V was cut by 8 bases and J by 4 bases, with 17 bases left in between. There are 14 residues in the CDR3. The germline CDR1 and CDR2 sequences are MDHEN and SYDVKM.